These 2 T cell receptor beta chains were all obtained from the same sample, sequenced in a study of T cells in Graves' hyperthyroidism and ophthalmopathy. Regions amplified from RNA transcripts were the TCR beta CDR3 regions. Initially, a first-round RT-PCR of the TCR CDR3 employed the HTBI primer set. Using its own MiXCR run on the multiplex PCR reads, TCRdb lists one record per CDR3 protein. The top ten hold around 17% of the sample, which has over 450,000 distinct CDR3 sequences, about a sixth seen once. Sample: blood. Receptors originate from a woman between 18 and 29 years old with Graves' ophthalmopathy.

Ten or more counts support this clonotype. The CDR3 bases are TGTGCCAGCAGCTTGGCGAATTCCGGGAACGGTTATGGCTACACCTTC. This translates into CASSLANSGNGYGYTF. V is TRBV7-2 and J is TRBJ1-2; no clear D. V gave up 3 bases and J gave up 5 bases, with 19 bases separating them. This CDR3 has 16 residues. Per germline, CDR1 SGHTA and CDR2 FQGNSA. Variable domain in full (rest from reference TRBV7-2 and TRBJ1-2): GAGVSQSPSNKVTEKGKDVELRCDPISGHTALYWYRQSLGQGLEFLIYFQGNSAPDKSGLPSDRFSAERTGGSVSTLTIQRTQQEDSAVYLCASSLANSGNGYGYTFGSGTRLTVV.

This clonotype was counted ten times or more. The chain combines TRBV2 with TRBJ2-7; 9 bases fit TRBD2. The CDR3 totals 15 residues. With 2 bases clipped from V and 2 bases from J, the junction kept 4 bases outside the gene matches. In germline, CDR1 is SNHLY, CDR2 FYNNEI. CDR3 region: CASSEQAGGPYEQYF. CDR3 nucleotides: TGTGCCAGCAGTGAACAAGCGGGAGGTCCCTACGAGCAGTACTTC.